The rows below give T cell receptor beta chains drawn from one sample of a study of graft-versus-host responses after intestinal transplantation. Assay: immunoSEQ multiplex PCR; the TCRdb copy retains only in-frame clones and omits some. Of about 120,000 clones in the sample, 85% to 95% were seen once. No antigen has been identified for these receptors. The sample in question was unstimulated CD8+ T cells sorted from spleen or lymph node cells, obtained before intestinal transplant. These receptors were obtained from a human donor who received an intestinal transplant. Each CDR3 is given with its conserved first and last residue. D genes are given only for firm matches. A row's size may be missing; if present it is once, few, many or a size class.

>-|TRBV4-2|TRBJ2-7|-
TGTGCCAGCAGCCAAGGGGGTTATCTCGTCTACGAGCAGTACTTC
CASSQGGYLVYEQYF
>once|TRBV4-1|TRBJ2-1|-
TGCGCCAGCAGCCAAGAAACTTATGAGCAGTTCTTC
CASSQETYEQFF
>-|TRBV27|TRBJ2-1|-
TGTGCCAGCAGTTATCGCGGGCCCTGGGATGAGCAGTTCTTC
CASSYRGPWDEQFF
>-|TRBV5-1|TRBJ1-5|-
TGCGCCAGCAGCTTGGAGGCGGGGAGGCCCCAGCATTTT
CASSLEAGRPQHF
>-|TRBV5-6|TRBJ2-7|TRBD2
TGTGCCAGCAGCTTGGCTAGCGGGAGATACGAGCAGTACTTC
CASSLASGRYEQYF
>-|TRBV4-1|TRBJ1-2|-
TGCGCCAGCAGCCAAGAATGGGCTCGACACGTTAACTATGGCTACACCTTC
CASSQEWARHVNYGYTF
>-|TRBV29-1|TRBJ1-2|TRBD1
TGCAGCGTTCCCCTCACAGGGGGTGCGAATGGCTACACCTTC
CSVPLTGGANGYTF
>-|TRBV2|TRBJ1-1|-
TGTGCCAGCAGGCCGGACGAGGGGGGTTTCCTGGACACTGAAGCTTTCTTT
CASRPDEGGFLDTEAFF
>-|TRBV6-5|TRBJ2-1|-
TGTGCCAGCAGGACCTCCTCCGTGGACAATGAGCAGTTCTTC
CASRTSSVDNEQFF
>-|TRBV29-1|TRBJ2-7|TRBD2
TGCAGCGCTCGAGCGGGAGGGATCCACGAGCAGTACTTC
CSARAGGIHEQYF
>-|TRBV4-2|TRBJ2-1|-
TGTGCCAGCAGCCAAGGGGTGGCAGTGCATGAGCAGTTCTTC
CASSQGVAVHEQFF
>-|TRBV9|TRBJ2-1|TRBD2
TGTGCCACCGAGCCACTAGCGGGATCTCCTGAGCAGTTCTTC
CATEPLAGSPEQFF
>-|TRBV11-2|TRBJ2-1|-
TGTGCCAGCAGCGTGGCCGGAGGCCACAATGAGCAGTTCTTC
CASSVAGGHNEQFF
>-|TRBV4-1|TRBJ2-7|TRBD2
TGCGCCAGCAGCCAACCGCTAGCGGGAGGGGGCGAGCAGTACTTC
CASSQPLAGGGEQYF
>-|TRBV27|TRBJ2-7|TRBD1
TGTGCCAGCAGCTTAACAGGGGGCCCCTCCTACGAGCAGTACTTC
CASSLTGGPSYEQYF
>once|TRBV14|TRBJ2-2|TRBD2
TGTGCCAGCAGCCAAGGCCCGGTGAGACTAGCGGGAGGGCCGGGTCCCGGGGAGCTGTTTTTT
CASSQGPVRLAGGPGPGELFF
>-|TRBV5-1|TRBJ1-1|TRBD1
TGCGCCAGCAGCTGGGAACAGGGGGCGGGTGAAGCTTTCTTT
CASSWEQGAGEAFF
>-|TRBV9|TRBJ2-5|-
TGTGCCAGCAGCCTCGGGTCTCAAGAGACCCAGTACTTC
CASSLGSQETQYF
>-|TRBV29-1|TRBJ2-3|TRBD2
TGCAGCGTTGGTGGACTAGCGGGAGAATTAGATACGCAGTATTTT
CSVGGLAGELDTQYF
>-|TRBV4-1|TRBJ1-1|-
TGCGCCAGCAGCCAAACAGCGAACACTGAAGCTTTCTTT
CASSQTANTEAFF
>-|TRBV10-3|TRBJ1-5|-
TGTGCCACCCAAAATCTCGAAAACAATCAGCCCCAGCATTTT
CATQNLENNQPQHF
>once|TRBV2|TRBJ2-7|-
TGTGCCAGCAGCGCCTTAGCCGGGGAGCAGTACTTC
CASSALAGEQYF
>-|TRBV2|TRBJ2-5|-
TGTGCCAGCACCGGGACCTACCAAGAGACCCAGTACTTC
CASTGTYQETQYF
>-|TRBV7-9|TRBJ2-3|TRBD2
TGTGCCAGCAGCCTCGGACTAGCCAGCACAGATACGCAGTATTTT
CASSLGLASTDTQYF
>few|TRBV5-8|TRBJ2-2|TRBD1
TGTGCCAGCAGACGGACAGGGGGCTACACCGGGGAGCTGTTTTTT
CASRRTGGYTGELFF
>-|TRBV13|TRBJ2-3|TRBD2
TGTGCCAGCAGCTTAGATTTCGGGGAGGGACCTCGACAGTATTTT
CASSLDFGEGPRQYF
>once|TRBV28|TRBJ1-6|TRBD1
TGTGCCAGCAGTCCAGGGGGCGGTTCACCCCTCCACTTT
CASSPGGGSPLHF
>-|TRBV6-6|TRBJ1-3|-
TGTGCCAGCAGTTCTAGGTCTGGAAACACCATATATTTT
CASSSRSGNTIYF
>-|TRBV28|TRBJ2-1|TRBD2
TGTGCCAGCAGGGCTTTCACTAGCGGCTATTACAATGAGCAGTTCTTC
CASRAFTSGYYNEQFF
>-|TRBV29-1|TRBJ2-2|-
TGCAGCGTTGTAGTTATTGGAGCCGGGGAGCTGTTTTTT
CSVVVIGAGELFF
>-|TRBV30|TRBJ2-7|-
TGTGCCTGGAGTCGGGCCTCCGCTGACGAGCAGTACTTC
CAWSRASADEQYF
>-|TRBV7-9|TRBJ1-1|TRBD1
TGTGCCAGCAGCGCGGACAGGAGCTCTCTTAACACTGAAGCTTTCTTT
CASSADRSSLNTEAFF
>-|TRBV11-2|TRBJ2-3|TRBD2
TGTGCCAGCAGCTTATTTTGGCGGGAGGGCCGGGATACGCAGTATTTT
CASSLFWREGRDTQYF
>-|TRBV7-9|TRBJ2-3|TRBD2
TGTGCCAGCAGCTTGCTACTAGCGGGAGTTTTAGATACGCAGTATTTT
CASSLLLAGVLDTQYF
>-|TRBV7-3|TRBJ1-2|-
TGTGCCAACCCAACAGGGATGCCCAAATCCAATGGCTACACCTTC
CANPTGMPKSNGYTF
>-|TRBV4-1|TRBJ2-2|TRBD2
TGCGCCAGCAGCCAAGACGGTCTGGCTAGCGGCACCGGGGAGCTGTTTTTT
CASSQDGLASGTGELFF
>-|TRBV9|TRBJ2-3|TRBD2
TGTGCCAGCAGCCCTTGGGGGGAGGGCCAACATACGCAGTATTTT
CASSPWGEGQHTQYF
>-|TRBV28|TRBJ2-1|TRBD1
TGTGCCAGCGGAAGACAGGGGTTCTACAATGAGCAGTTCTTC
CASGRQGFYNEQFF
>-|TRBV10-2|TRBJ1-4|-
TGCGCCAGCAGTGACTCTGGAAAACTGTTTTTT
CASSDSGKLFF
>-|TRBV5-4|TRBJ1-1|-
TGTGCCAGCAGCGGCCGGGACGGGGGTCCAGCTTTCTTT
CASSGRDGGPAFF
>-|TRBV9|TRBJ2-3|TRBD2
TGTGCCAGCAGCCCAGGCCGGACTAGCGTGGGAGATACGCAGTATTTT
CASSPGRTSVGDTQYF
>-|TRBV6-1|TRBJ2-7|-
TGTGCCAGCAGTGAAGCGCAAGGTCTGCGGTCCTACGAGCAGTACTTC
CASSEAQGLRSYEQYF
>-|TRBV19|TRBJ1-5|-
TGTGCCAGTAGTATCGGAGGAACAGGAGGATTCAATCAGCCCCAGCATTTT
CASSIGGTGGFNQPQHF
>-|TRBV19|TRBJ2-1|-
TGTGCCAGTAGCCCGGACAGATACAATGAGCAGTTCTTC
CASSPDRYNEQFF
>-|TRBV7-8|TRBJ2-1|TRBD2
TGTGCCAGCAGCTCGGAGGGAGGGCCGGTAGAGCAGTTCTTC
CASSSEGGPVEQFF
>-|TRBV9|TRBJ1-1|TRBD1
TGTGCCAGCAGCGCAAAGGGGGCGCAGACTGAAGCTTTCTTT
CASSAKGAQTEAFF
>-|TRBV7-9|TRBJ2-1|-
TGTGCCAGCACCCCTAGCAATGAGCAGTTCTTC
CASTPSNEQFF
>-|TRBV6-5|TRBJ2-7|-
TGTGCCAGTTCATCGGGAGATTACGAGCAGTACTTC
CASSSGDYEQYF
>-|TRBV5-4|TRBJ2-3|-
TGTGCCAGCAGCCTGTCCCCGAAAGATACGCAGTATTTT
CASSLSPKDTQYF
>-|TRBV9|TRBJ1-5|TRBD1
TGTGCCAGCAGCGAGGGACAGAATAGCAATCAGCCCCAGCATTTT
CASSEGQNSNQPQHF
>-|TRBV5-1|TRBJ2-1|TRBD2
TGCGCCAGCAGCTTCCGCCGACTAGCGGGAGGGTTTGGTGAGCAGTTCTTC
CASSFRRLAGGFGEQFF
>-|TRBV7-9|TRBJ1-3|-
TGTGCCAGCAGCCCTCCTGATGGAAACACCATATATTTT
CASSPPDGNTIYF
>-|TRBV7-9|TRBJ2-1|-
TGTGCCAGCAGCCGCACTAGCAATGAGCAGTTCTTC
CASSRTSNEQFF
>-|TRBV11-2|TRBJ2-1|TRBD1
TGTGCCAGCAGCTTGACAGGGGGTAACGAGCAGTTCTTC
CASSLTGGNEQFF
>-|TRBV2|TRBJ2-3|-
TGTGCCAGCAATTACGGCACAGATACGCAGTATTTT
CASNYGTDTQYF
>-|TRBV5-1|TRBJ1-1|-
TGCGCCAGCAGCTTGTCGACGGTCACTGGAGCTTTCTTT
CASSLSTVTGAFF
>-|TRBV27|TRBJ1-5|TRBD1
TGTGCCAGCAGTTTCACAGGGGATCAGCCCCAGCATTTT
CASSFTGDQPQHF
>-|TRBV30|TRBJ1-5|-
TGTGCCTGGAGCGCAGACAGTTTCAATCAGCCCCAGCATTTT
CAWSADSFNQPQHF
>once|TRBV5-4|TRBJ2-3|TRBD2
TGTGCCAGCAGCACTTCTAGCGGGTGGGTTGATACGCAGTATTTT
CASSTSSGWVDTQYF